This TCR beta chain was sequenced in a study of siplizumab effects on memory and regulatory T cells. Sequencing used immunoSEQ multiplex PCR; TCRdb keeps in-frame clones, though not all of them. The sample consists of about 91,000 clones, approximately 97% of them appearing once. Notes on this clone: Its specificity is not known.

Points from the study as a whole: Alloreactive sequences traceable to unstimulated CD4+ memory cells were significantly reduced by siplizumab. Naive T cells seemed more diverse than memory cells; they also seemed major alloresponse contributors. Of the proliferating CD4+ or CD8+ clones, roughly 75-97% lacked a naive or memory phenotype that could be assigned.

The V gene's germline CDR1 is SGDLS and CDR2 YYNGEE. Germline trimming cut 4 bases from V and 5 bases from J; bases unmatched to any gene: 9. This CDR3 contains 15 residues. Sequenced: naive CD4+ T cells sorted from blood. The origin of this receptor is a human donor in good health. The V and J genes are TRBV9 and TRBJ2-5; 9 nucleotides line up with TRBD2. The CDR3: CASSPGGGALETQYF. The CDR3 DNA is TGTGCCAGCAGCCCCGGCGGGGGGGCCCTTGAGACCCAGTACTTC.